Below, 26 T cell receptor beta chains from the same sample are listed, as sequenced in a study of cytomegalovirus exposure and HLA in healthy donors. The PCR was carried out with 60 Vbeta primers and 13 Jbeta primers. Produced via immunoSEQ multiplex PCR; TCRdb's table is partial and in-frame only. The sample lists under 200,000 clones, around 85% occurring once. Sequencing used PBMCs. The source is a man in his late teens or twenties in good health and CMV-seropositive.

The rearrangement joins TRBV10-3 to TRBJ1-2; 7 bases fit TRBD1. The J segment lost 2 bases and the V segment lost 3 bases, leaving 9 bases of the junction unmatched. The CDR3 totals 16 residues. Germline-derived CDR1 and CDR2 are ENHRY and SYGVKD. The CDR3: CAISDWAGGTNYGYTF. The CDR3 bases are TGTGCCATCAGTGATTGGGCAGGGGGTACCAACTATGGCTACACCTTC.

This clone was recorded once. J is TRBJ2-3 and V is TRBV29-1; 8 nucleotides match TRBD2. V lost 4 bases and J lost 10; bases outside the gene matches: 19. The CDR3 is 16 amino acids. Germline CDR1 is SQVTM and CDR2 is ANQGSEA. Here the CDR3 reads CSVVEYGGAFDLAQYF. The CDR3 DNA is TGCAGCGTTGTGGAATACGGGGGGGCTTTCGACTTGGCGCAGTATTTT.

This clone was seen more than once but under ten times. This sequence joins TRBV5-1 and TRBJ1-1; 11 nucleotides agree with TRBD1. Trimming removed 5 bases from V and 6 bases from J; junction bases left unmatched: 3. In germline, CDR1 is SGHRS, CDR2 YFSETQ. The CDR3 totals 13 residues. CDR3 region: CASSGTGGAEAFF. For the CDR3, the DNA is TGCGCCAGCAGTGGGACAGGGGGAGCTGAAGCTTTCTTT.

The rearrangement links TRBV9 to TRBJ1-6; D uncertain. Germline CDR1 and CDR2: SGDLS and YYNGEE. The CDR3 has 15 amino acids. The V end lost 3 bases, the J end lost 0 bases, and 7 bases lay between the germline ends. CDR3 residues: CASSALSSYNSPLHF. In DNA form, the CDR3 reads TGTGCCAGCAGCGCGCTTAGCTCCTATAATTCACCCCTCCACTTT.

In regard to this clone: This CDR3 fails to terminate in the conserved phenylalanine or tryptophan, so it likely reflects a read error. The DNA is omitted, as the CDR3 cannot be located on it reliably, and the CDR3 follows TCRdb's listing. V and J are TRBV7-9 and TRBJ2-7; TRBD1 is the table's D call and was not checked against the DNA. Germline CDR1 and CDR2: SEHNR and FQNEAQ (reference sequence). 11 amino acids form the CDR3, both terminal residues included. The CDR3 is CASSLAVGTGE.

V usage is TRBV19 and J usage is TRBJ2-1; 9 nucleotides line up with TRBD2. Germline V CDR1 and CDR2: LNHDA, SQIVND (reference sequence). CDR3 size: 15 residues. V was clipped by 5 bases and J by 4 bases; unmatched bases: 6. The CDR3 loop is CASSLRGGGYNEQFF. CDR3 sequence (DNA): TGTGCCAGTAGTCTCCGCGGGGGGGGATACAATGAGCAGTTCTTC.

The rearrangement links TRBV6-5 to TRBJ1-5, with TRBD1 matching over 7 bases. The CDR3 consists of 13 residues. Germline V gene lookup returns CDR1 MNHEY and CDR2 SVGAGI. The ends lost 6 bases at V and 3 bases at J; junction bases unmatched: 2. The CDR3 DNA is TGTGCCAGCAGGGGACAGCTCAATCAGCCCCAGCATTTT. Translating it yields CASRGQLNQPQHF.

The chain links TRBV5-1 to TRBJ1-1, with D possibly TRBD1 on 5 matching bases. The length of the CDR3 is 14 residues. V lost 3 bases and J 0 bases, leaving 9 bases between the germline ends. Germline-derived CDR1 and CDR2 are SGHRS and YFSETQ. The CDR3 region is CASSSQVMNTEAFF. CDR3 bases: TGCGCCAGCAGCTCACAGGTGATGAACACTGAAGCTTTCTTT.

CDR3 protein: CASSALTEISSYNSPLHF. In DNA, the CDR3 is TGTGCCAGCAGTGCCCTGACAGAAATCAGCTCCTATAATTCACCCCTCCACTTT. The gene calls are TRBV6-1 and TRBJ1-6; TRBD1 might be the D (5 bases). This CDR3 spans 18 amino acids. Germline lookup yields CDR1 MNHNS and CDR2 SASEGT. The ends were cut back, 4 bases at V and 0 bases at J, with 16 bases in the middle.

The chain uses TRBV7-9 and TRBJ1-6, with no clear D. The CDR3 loop spans 12 amino acids. CDR1 is SEHNR and CDR2 is FQNEAQ in the germline V gene (reference sequence). The V gene lost 5 bases and the J gene lost 8 bases, with 7 bases spanning the gap. As DNA, the CDR3 is TGTGCCAGCAGCGAAGCCGATTCACCCCTCCACTTT. Amino acid sequence: CASSEADSPLHF.

CDR3 region: CASSLSRYEQYF. The DNA of the CDR3 is TGTGCCAGCAGCTTATCCCGGTACGAGCAGTACTTC. The chain is built from TRBV7-2 and TRBJ2-7, with unresolved D. This CDR3 region has 12 residues. V dropped 2 bases and J dropped 4 bases, with 6 bases sitting between them. Per the germline V gene, CDR1 is SGHTA and CDR2 is FQGNSA.

The chain has TRBV2 and TRBJ1-3; D gene unclear. Trimming shortened V by 3 bases and J by 0 bases, and 6 bases separated the two germline ends. Germline loops: CDR1 SNHLY, CDR2 FYNNEI. This CDR3 comprises 14 residues. In DNA, the CDR3 is TGTGCCAGCAGTGACGTCGTCTCTGGAAACACCATATATTTT. Translating it yields CASSDVVSGNTIYF.

CDR3 amino acids: CASSAQDIATNEKLFF. The CDR3 nucleotides read TGTGCCAGCAGCGCTCAGGACATTGCAACTAATGAAAAACTGTTTTTT. The V gene is TRBV9, the J gene TRBJ1-4; a possible D gene is TRBD1 (5 bases). This CDR3 contains 16 residues. V lost 3 bases to trimming and J lost 0 bases, with 12 bases between them. Germline V gene sequence: CDR1 SGDLS, CDR2 YYNGEE.

The rearrangement uses TRBV19 and TRBJ2-1; maybe TRBD2 (5 bases). Germline V CDR1 and CDR2: LNHDA, SQIVND (reference sequence). Deletions cut 0 bases from V and 10 bases from J, with 19 bases between. This CDR3 comprises 16 residues. CDR3 DNA: TGTGCCAGTAGTATAGAGGGTGCGGACTGGGCCTCGGAGCAGTTCTTC. It encodes CASSIEGADWASEQFF.

The chain uses TRBV6-1 and TRBJ2-1; TRBD1 might be the D (5 bases). Between the trimmed V and J ends, which lost 3 bases and 7 bases, there was a span of 7 bases. Germline CDR1 reads MNHNS; CDR2 reads SASEGT. The CDR3 contains 12 residues. The CDR3 region has the DNA TGTGCCAGCAGTGACAGGGTGAATGAGCAGTTCTTC. Translated, it gives CASSDRVNEQFF.

The chain uses TRBV4-3 and TRBJ2-6; D is ambiguous. Germline lookup yields CDR1 LGHNA and CDR2 YSLEER. With 0 bases removed from V and 0 bases from J, the gap between germline ends came to 9 bases. CDR3 length: 17 amino acids. As DNA, the CDR3 is TGCGCCAGCAGCCAAGAATTCCATTTCTCTGGGGCCAACGTCCTGACTTTC. Amino acid sequence: CASSQEFHFSGANVLTF.

This clone was seen only once. The gene calls are TRBV18 and TRBJ2-2, with a tentative D call TRBD1 (5 bases). Germline V gene lookup returns CDR1 KGHSH and CDR2 LQKENI. The V gene lost 2 bases and the J gene lost 1 base, with 8 bases spanning the gap. The CDR3 length is 15 residues. The CDR3 coding sequence is TGTGCCAGCTCACCAGGCAGGGAGAACACCGGGGAGCTGTTTTTT. This encodes CASSPGRENTGELFF.

Worth noting for this clone: This CDR3 is missing its conserved last phenylalanine or tryptophan, likely due to a read error. The V and J genes are TRBV18 and TRBJ1-2, with D unclear. CDR1 and CDR2 from the germline V gene are KGHSH and LQKENI. The CDR3 runs 15 residues. Deletions cut 3 bases from V and 3 bases from J, with 14 bases between. The CDR3 DNA reads TGTGCCAGCTCACCCCGGCGGCAGGCCGACTATGGCTACACCCTC. Encoded protein: CASSPRRQADYGYTL.

The chain is built from TRBV2 and TRBJ2-2, with 10 nucleotides matching TRBD1. The CDR3 extends over 16 amino acids. J lost 4 bases, V lost 6 bases, and 8 bases had no gene match. Germline CDR1 SNHLY, CDR2 FYNNEI. The DNA for the CDR3 is TGTGCCAGCAGCAAGACAGGGGGCGTTGGCACCGGGGAGCTGTTTTTT. Translating gives CASSKTGGVGTGELFF. The variable domain in full, with the rest retrieved from reference TRBV2 and TRBJ2-2, is EPEVTQTPSHQVTQMGQEVILRCVPISNHLYFYWYRQILGQKVEFLVSFYNNEISEKSEIFDDQFSVERPDGSNFTLKIRSTKLEDSAMYFCASSKTGGVGTGELFFGEGSRLTVL.

J is TRBJ1-5 and V is TRBV19; 7 positions match TRBD1. V gave up 5 bases and J gave up 0 bases; unmatched junction bases: 10. From germline, CDR1 is LNHDA and CDR2 SQIVND (reference sequence). The CDR3 is 17 amino acids. CDR3 loop: CASSPRGQGDSNQPQHF. In DNA, the CDR3 is TGTGCCAGTAGTCCGAGGGGGCAGGGGGATAGCAATCAGCCCCAGCATTTT. Combining the CDR3 with reference TRBV19 and TRBJ1-5 gives the whole variable domain DGGITQSPKYLFRKEGQNVTLSCEQNLNHDAMYWYRQDPGQGLRLIYYSQIVNDFQKGDIAEGYSVSREKKESFPLTVTSAQKNPTAFYLCASSPRGQGDSNQPQHFGDGTRLSIL.

This sequence joins TRBV6-6 and TRBJ1-3, with D perhaps TRBD1 (6 bases). The germline V and J ends were trimmed by 9 bases and 0 bases, with 18 bases remaining between them. The germline V gene encodes CDR1 MNHNY and CDR2 SVGAGI (reference sequence). This CDR3 has 16 amino acids. In DNA form, the CDR3 reads TGTGCCAGTCAAGGGGGACGTAGTCTCTCTGGAAACACCATATATTTT. It is translated as CASQGGRSLSGNTIYF.

This clone has more than one count but fewer than ten. DNA of the CDR3: TGTGCCACCAGCAGAGTAAGGGGCGAGGAGACCCAGTACTTC. Amino acids: CATSRVRGEETQYF. V is TRBV15 and J is TRBJ2-5, with D maybe TRBD1 (5 bases). The CDR3 spans 14 residues. Trimming removed 1 base from V and 5 bases from J, with 11 bases in between. Germline V lookup: CDR1 LNHNV, CDR2 YYDKDF (reference sequence). The full variable domain, with the rest looked up from reference TRBV15 and TRBJ2-5, is DAMVIQNPRYQVTQFGKPVTLSCSQTLNHNVMYWYQQKSSQAPKLLFHYYDKDFNNEADTPDNFQSRRPNTSFCFLDIRSPGLGDTAMYLCATSRVRGEETQYFGPGTRLLVL.

The chain recombines TRBV5-1 with TRBJ2-7, with 16 bases identical to TRBD2. Germline V gives CDR1 SGHRS, CDR2 YFSETQ. The CDR3 is made up of 18 amino acids. V lost 4 bases to trimming and J lost 2 bases; unmatched junction nucleotides: 9. Here the CDR3 DNA reads TGCGCCAGCAGCCCGGGACTAGCGGGGGGGACGGGGCCCTACGAGCAGTACTTC. This codes for CASSPGLAGGTGPYEQYF.

The chain employs TRBV5-1 and TRBJ2-2, with 10 bases identical to TRBD1. The CDR3 loop spans 15 amino acids. The germline gives CDR1 SGHRS, CDR2 YFSETQ. J was trimmed by 4 bases and V by 0 bases; bases with no gene match: 0. For the CDR3, the DNA is TGCGCCAGCAGCTTGGGGACAGGGGGCACCGGGGAGCTGTTTTTT. Residues: CASSLGTGGTGELFF. The entire variable domain, with the rest obtained from reference TRBV5-1 and TRBJ2-2, is as follows: KAGVTQTPRYLIKTRGQQVTLSCSPISGHRSVSWYQQTPGQGLQFLFEYFSETQRNKGNFPGRFSGRQFSNSRSEMNVSTLELGDSALYLCASSLGTGGTGELFFGEGSRLTVL.

This chain links TRBV4-3 with TRBJ1-6; no clear D gene. V was trimmed by 1 base and J by 7 bases, leaving 8 bases between them. Germline CDR1 is LGHNA and CDR2 is YSLEER. This CDR3 region has 14 residues. CDR3 residues: CASSQGGKNSPLHF. In DNA, the CDR3 is TGCGCCAGCAGCCAAGGAGGGAAGAATTCACCCCTCCACTTT.

The sample holds one count of this clone. The chain is built from TRBV6-6 and TRBJ2-3, with 12 positions matching TRBD1. Germline loops: CDR1 MNHNY, CDR2 SVGAGI (reference sequence). The length of the CDR3 is 14 residues. V gave up 5 bases and J gave up 6 bases; unmatched junction bases: 3. CDR3 amino acids: CASSSGTGGDTQYF. The DNA for the CDR3 is TGTGCCAGCAGTAGCGGGACAGGGGGCGATACGCAGTATTTT.